These 7 T cell receptor beta chains originate from one sample sequenced in a study of blood T cell repertoires in COVID-19. Assay: immunoSEQ multiplex PCR; the TCRdb copy retains only in-frame clones and omits some. Altogether about 66,000 clones are present, 91% being singletons, with the ten largest covering about 7.3%. What was sequenced was peripheral blood. These receptors were collected from a human donor in a cohort sampled during active COVID-19.

In its sample, this clone was seen once. The DNA of the CDR3 is TGTGCCAGCAGCCAAGATAGGGGGAACAACAATGAGCAGTTCTTC. Residues: CASSQDRGNNNEQFF. The V call is TRBV3-1 (or the pseudogene TRBV3-2), the J call TRBJ2-1; D is perhaps TRBD1 (6 bases). Between the trimmed V and J ends, which lost 0 bases and 5 bases, there was a span of 11 bases. This CDR3 is 15 amino acids long. CDR1 and CDR2 from the germline V gene are LGHDT and YNNKEL (reference sequence).

V usage is TRBV7-2 and J usage is TRBJ2-1; maybe TRBD2 (5 bases). Germline-derived CDR1 and CDR2 are SGHTA and FQGNSA. The CDR3 contains 15 residues. V lost 1 base and J lost 0, with 7 bases in between. The CDR3 reads CASSLEGSSYNEQFF. CDR3 sequence (DNA): TGTGCCAGCAGCTTAGAAGGGAGCTCCTACAATGAGCAGTTCTTC.

The count of this clone is one. The V call is TRBV28, the J call TRBJ2-7; 10 nucleotides agree with TRBD1. The CDR3 spans 14 residues. The J segment lost 10 bases and the V segment lost 6 bases, leaving 12 bases of the junction unmatched. Germline-derived CDR1 and CDR2 are MDHEN and SYDVKM. The CDR3 loop is CASRPPGQGLRQYF. CDR3 sequence (DNA): TGTGCCAGCAGACCCCCGGGACAGGGGTTGAGACAGTACTTC.

This sequence joins TRBV6-5 and TRBJ2-2; D perhaps matches TRBD1 (5 bases). The germline V gene has CDR1 MNHEY and CDR2 SVGAGI. The CDR3 sequence is 13 residues long. V was pared by 8 bases and J by 5 bases, with 12 bases between. CDR3 region: CASAPKGTGELFF. In nucleotides, the CDR3 is TGTGCCAGCGCCCCTAAGGGGACCGGGGAGCTGTTTTTT.

The gene calls are TRBV7-2 and TRBJ2-1, with 7 bases that match TRBD1. Per germline, CDR1 SGHTA and CDR2 FQGNSA. The CDR3 totals 14 residues. Trimming removed 4 bases from V and 3 bases from J; junction bases left unmatched: 3. CDR3 residues: CASSYRQGYNEQFF. CDR3 bases: TGTGCCAGCAGCTACCGACAGGGCTACAATGAGCAGTTCTTC.

This clone was found many times. The chain has TRBV13 and TRBJ2-5; 7 nucleotides align to TRBD2. The junction had 12 bases not matched to a gene; V was cut back by 5 bases and J by 3 bases. From germline, CDR1 is PRHDT and CDR2 FYEKMQ (reference sequence). This CDR3 is built from 16 residues. CDR3 coding DNA: TGTGCCAGCAGCCTGCGGAGAGCGGGAATTGAAGAGACCCAGTACTTC. It translates to CASSLRRAGIEETQYF. The whole variable domain, filled in from reference TRBV13 and TRBJ2-5, reads AAGVIQSPRHLIKEKRETATLKCYPIPRHDTVYWYQQGPGQDPQFLISFYEKMQSDKGSIPDRFSAQQFSDYHSELNMSSLELGDSALYFCASSLRRAGIEETQYFGPGTRLLVL.

The J gene is TRBJ1-2, the V gene TRBV18; D not certain. This CDR3 has 14 amino acids. Trimming cost V 0 bases and J 4 bases, with 9 bases left between them. CDR1 KGHSH and CDR2 LQKENI come from the germline V gene. The DNA for the CDR3 is TGTGCCAGCTCACCACCGAACAGTCCCTATGGCTACACCTTC. This translates into CASSPPNSPYGYTF.